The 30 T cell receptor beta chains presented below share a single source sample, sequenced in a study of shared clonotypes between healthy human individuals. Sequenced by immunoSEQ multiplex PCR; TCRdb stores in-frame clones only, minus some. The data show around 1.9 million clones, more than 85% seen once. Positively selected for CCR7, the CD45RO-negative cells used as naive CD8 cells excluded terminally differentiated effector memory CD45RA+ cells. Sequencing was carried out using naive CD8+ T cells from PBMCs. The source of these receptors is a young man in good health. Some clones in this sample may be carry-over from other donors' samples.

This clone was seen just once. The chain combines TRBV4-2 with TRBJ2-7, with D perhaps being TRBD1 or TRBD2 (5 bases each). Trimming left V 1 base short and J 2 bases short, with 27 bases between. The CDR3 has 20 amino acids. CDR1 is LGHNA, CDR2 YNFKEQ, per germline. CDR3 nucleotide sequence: TGTGCCAGCAGCCAAGTGTTCTTAGATTCGGGACCGACCAAACCCTACGAGCAGTACTTC. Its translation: CASSQVFLDSGPTKPYEQYF.

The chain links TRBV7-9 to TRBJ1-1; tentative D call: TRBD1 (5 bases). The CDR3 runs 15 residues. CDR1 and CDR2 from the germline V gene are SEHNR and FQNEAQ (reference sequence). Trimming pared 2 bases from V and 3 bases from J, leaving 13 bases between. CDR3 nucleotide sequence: TGTGCCAGCAGCTTATGGGAAGGGGCCGACACTGAAGCTTTCTTT. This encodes CASSLWEGADTEAFF.

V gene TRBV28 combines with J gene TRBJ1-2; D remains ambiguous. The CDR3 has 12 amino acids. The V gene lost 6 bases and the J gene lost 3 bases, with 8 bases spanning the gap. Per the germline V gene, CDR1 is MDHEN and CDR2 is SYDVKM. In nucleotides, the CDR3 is TGTGCCAGCAGGTTCGATTACTATGGCTACACCTTC. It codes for CASRFDYYGYTF.

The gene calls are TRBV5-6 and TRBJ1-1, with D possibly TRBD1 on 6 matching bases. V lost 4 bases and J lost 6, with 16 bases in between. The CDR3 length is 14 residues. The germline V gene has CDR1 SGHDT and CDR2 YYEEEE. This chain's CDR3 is CASSPGTKSPEAFF. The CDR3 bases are TGTGCCAGCAGCCCCGGGACAAAATCTCCTGAAGCTTTCTTT.

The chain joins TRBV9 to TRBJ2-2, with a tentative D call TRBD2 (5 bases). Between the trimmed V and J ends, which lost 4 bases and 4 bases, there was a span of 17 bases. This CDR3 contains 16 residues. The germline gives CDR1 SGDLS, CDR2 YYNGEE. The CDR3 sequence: CASSPTRRDGTGELFF. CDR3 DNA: TGTGCCAGCAGCCCCACTAGGAGAGATGGCACCGGGGAGCTGTTTTTT.

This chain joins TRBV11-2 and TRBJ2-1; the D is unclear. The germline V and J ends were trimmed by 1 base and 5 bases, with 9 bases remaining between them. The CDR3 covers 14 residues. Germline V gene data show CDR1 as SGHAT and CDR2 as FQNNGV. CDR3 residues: CASSLAAAHNEQFF. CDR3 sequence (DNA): TGTGCCAGCAGCTTAGCGGCCGCCCACAATGAGCAGTTCTTC.

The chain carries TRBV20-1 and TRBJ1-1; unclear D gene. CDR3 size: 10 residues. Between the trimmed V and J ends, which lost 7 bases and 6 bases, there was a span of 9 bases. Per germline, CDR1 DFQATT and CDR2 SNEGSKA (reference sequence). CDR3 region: CSVGRSEAFF. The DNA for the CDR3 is TGCAGTGTGGGCCGCTCTGAAGCTTTCTTT.

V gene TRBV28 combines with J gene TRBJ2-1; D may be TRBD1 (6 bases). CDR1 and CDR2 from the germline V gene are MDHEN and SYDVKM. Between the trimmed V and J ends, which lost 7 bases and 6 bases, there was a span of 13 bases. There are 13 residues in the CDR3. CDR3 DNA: TGTGCCAGCAATAATTGGGACACCAATGAGCAGTTCTTC. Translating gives CASNNWDTNEQFF. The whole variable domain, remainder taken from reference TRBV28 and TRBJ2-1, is DVKVTQSSRYLVKRTGEKVFLECVQDMDHENMFWYRQDPGLGLRLIYFSYDVKMKEKGDIPEGYSVSREKKERFSLILESASTNQTSMYLCASNNWDTNEQFFGPGTRLTVL.

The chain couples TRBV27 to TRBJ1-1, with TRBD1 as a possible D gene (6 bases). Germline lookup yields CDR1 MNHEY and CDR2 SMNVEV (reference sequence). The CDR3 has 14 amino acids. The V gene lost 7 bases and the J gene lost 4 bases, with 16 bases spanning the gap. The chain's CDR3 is CASTPWGGATEAFF. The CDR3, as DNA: TGTGCCAGCACCCCATGGGGGGGGGCCACTGAAGCTTTCTTT.

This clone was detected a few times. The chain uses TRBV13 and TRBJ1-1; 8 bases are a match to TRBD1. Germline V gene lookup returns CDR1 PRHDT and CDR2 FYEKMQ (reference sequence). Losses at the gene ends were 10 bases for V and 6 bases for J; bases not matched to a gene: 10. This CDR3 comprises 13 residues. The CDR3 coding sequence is TGTGCCACGCAGGGGGCCGGGCGGGCTGAAGCTTTCTTT. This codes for CATQGAGRAEAFF.

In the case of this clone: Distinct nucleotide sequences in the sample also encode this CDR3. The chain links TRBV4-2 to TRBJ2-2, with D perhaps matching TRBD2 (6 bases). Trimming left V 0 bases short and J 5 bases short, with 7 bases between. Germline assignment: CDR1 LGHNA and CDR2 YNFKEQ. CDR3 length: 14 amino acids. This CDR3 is CASSQDSGTGELFF. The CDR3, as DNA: TGTGCCAGCAGCCAAGATAGCGGTACCGGGGAGCTGTTTTTT.

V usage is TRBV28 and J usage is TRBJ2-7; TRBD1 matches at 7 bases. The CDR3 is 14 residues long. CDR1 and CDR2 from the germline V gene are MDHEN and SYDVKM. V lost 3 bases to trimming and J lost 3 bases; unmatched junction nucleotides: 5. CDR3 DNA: TGTGCCAGCAGTTTTAGGGGGCCCTACTACGAGCAGTACTTC. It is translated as CASSFRGPYYEQYF.

The CDR3 DNA reads as TGTGCCAGTACCACGGGGTTTTATCAGCCCCAGCATTTT. Its translation is CASTTGFYQPQHF. The genes are TRBV19 and TRBJ1-5; no reliable D call. V was cut by 7 bases and J by 5 bases, with 12 bases left in between. The germline CDR1 and CDR2 sequences are LNHDA and SQIVND (reference sequence). The CDR3 has 13 residues.

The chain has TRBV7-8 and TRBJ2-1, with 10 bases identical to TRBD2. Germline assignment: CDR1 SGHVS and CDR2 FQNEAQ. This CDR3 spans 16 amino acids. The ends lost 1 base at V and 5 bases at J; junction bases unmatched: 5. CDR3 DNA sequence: TGTGCCAGCAGCTTAGGTCGGCTAGCGGGAGACAATGAGCAGTTCTTC. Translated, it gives CASSLGRLAGDNEQFF.

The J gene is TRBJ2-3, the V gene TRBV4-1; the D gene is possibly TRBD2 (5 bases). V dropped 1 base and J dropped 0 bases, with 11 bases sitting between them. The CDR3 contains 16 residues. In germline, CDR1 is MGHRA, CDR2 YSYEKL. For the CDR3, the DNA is TGCGCCAGCAGCCAAGGTCGACTAACTAGCACAGATACGCAGTATTTT. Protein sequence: CASSQGRLTSTDTQYF.

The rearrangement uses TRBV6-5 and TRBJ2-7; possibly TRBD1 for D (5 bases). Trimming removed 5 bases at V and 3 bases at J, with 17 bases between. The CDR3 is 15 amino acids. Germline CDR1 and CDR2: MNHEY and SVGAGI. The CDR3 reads CASSADSANDYEQYF. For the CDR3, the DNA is TGTGCCAGCAGTGCCGACAGTGCCAACGACTACGAGCAGTACTTC.

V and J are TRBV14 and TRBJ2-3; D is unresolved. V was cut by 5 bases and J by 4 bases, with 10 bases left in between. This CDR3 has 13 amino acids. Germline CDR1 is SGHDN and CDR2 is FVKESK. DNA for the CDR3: TGTGCCAGCAGCACTTTGCTACCAGATACGCAGTATTTT. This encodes CASSTLLPDTQYF.

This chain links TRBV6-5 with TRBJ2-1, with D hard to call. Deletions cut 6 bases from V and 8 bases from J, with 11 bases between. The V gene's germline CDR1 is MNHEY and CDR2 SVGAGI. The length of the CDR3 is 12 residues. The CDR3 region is CASSRPSDEQFF. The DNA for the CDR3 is TGTGCCAGCAGCCGCCCATCGGATGAGCAGTTCTTC.

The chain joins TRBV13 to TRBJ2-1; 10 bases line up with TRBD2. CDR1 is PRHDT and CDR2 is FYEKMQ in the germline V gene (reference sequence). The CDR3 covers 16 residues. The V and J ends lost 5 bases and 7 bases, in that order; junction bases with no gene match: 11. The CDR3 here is CASSPQLAGRGNEQFF. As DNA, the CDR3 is TGTGCCAGCAGCCCGCAACTAGCGGGACGGGGGAATGAGCAGTTCTTC.

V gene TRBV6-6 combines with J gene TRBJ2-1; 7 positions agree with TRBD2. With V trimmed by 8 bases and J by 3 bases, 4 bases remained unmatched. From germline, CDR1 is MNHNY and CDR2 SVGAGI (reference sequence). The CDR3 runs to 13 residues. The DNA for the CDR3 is TGTGCCAGCTGCGGGAGTTTCTACAATGAGCAGTTCTTC. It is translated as CASCGSFYNEQFF.

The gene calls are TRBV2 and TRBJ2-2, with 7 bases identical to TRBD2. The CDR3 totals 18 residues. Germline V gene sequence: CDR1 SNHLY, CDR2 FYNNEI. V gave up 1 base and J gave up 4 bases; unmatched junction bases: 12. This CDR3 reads CASSEGGGPPGRTGELFF. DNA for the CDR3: TGTGCCAGCAGTGAAGGGGGGGGACCGCCTGGGCGCACCGGGGAGCTGTTTTTT.

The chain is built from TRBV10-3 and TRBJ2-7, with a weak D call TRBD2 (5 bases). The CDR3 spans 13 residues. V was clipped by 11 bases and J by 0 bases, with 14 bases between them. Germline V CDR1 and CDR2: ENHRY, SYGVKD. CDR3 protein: CAVSGWGSYEQYF. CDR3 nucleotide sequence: TGTGCCGTCTCGGGGTGGGGCTCCTACGAGCAGTACTTC.

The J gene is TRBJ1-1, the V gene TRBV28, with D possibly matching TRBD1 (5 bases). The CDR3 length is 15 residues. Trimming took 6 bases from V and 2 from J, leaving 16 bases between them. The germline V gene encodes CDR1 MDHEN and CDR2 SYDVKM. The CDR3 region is CASSLWIQGNTEAFF. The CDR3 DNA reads TGTGCCAGCAGCCTATGGATCCAGGGCAACACTGAAGCTTTCTTT.

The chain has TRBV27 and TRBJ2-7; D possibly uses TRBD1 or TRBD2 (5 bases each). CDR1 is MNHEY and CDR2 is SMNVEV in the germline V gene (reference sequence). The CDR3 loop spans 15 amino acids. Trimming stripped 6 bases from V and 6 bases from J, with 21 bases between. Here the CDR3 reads CASSHTGTGRPEQYF. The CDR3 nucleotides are TGTGCCAGCAGCCACACCGGGACGGGGCGACCCGAGCAGTACTTC.

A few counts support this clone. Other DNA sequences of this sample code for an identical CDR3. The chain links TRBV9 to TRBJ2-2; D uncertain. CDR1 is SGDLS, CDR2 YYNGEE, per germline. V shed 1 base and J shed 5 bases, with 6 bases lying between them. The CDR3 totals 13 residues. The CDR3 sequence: CASSVYGTGELFF. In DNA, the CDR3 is TGTGCCAGCAGCGTATACGGGACCGGGGAGCTGTTTTTT.

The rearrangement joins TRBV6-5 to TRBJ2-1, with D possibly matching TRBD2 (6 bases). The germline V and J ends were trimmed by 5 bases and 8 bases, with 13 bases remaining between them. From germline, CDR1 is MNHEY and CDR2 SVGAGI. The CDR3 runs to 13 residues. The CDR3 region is CASSTGGRDEQFF. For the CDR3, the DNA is TGTGCCAGCAGTACCGGGGGTCGGGATGAGCAGTTCTTC.

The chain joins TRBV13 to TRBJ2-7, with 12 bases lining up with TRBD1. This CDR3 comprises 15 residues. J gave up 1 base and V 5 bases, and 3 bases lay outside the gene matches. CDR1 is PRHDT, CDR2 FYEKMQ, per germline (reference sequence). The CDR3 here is CASSRDRGLSYEQYF. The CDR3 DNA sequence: TGTGCCAGCAGCCGGGACAGGGGGCTTTCCTACGAGCAGTACTTC. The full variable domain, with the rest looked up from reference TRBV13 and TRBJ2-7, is AAGVIQSPRHLIKEKRETATLKCYPIPRHDTVYWYQQGPGQDPQFLISFYEKMQSDKGSIPDRFSAQQFSDYHSELNMSSLELGDSALYFCASSRDRGLSYEQYFGPGTRLTVT.

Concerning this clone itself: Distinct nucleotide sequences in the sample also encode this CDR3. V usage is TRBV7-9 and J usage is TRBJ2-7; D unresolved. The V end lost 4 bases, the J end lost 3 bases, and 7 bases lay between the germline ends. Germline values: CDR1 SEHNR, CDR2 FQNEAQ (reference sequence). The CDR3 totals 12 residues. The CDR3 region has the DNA TGTGCCAGCAGCTCGCCGGGCTACGAGCAGTACTTC. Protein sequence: CASSSPGYEQYF.

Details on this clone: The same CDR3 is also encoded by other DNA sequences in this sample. The CDR3, as DNA: TGCGCCAGCAGCCAAGTAAGGGGGTCCTACAATGAGCAGTTCTTC. This gives the protein CASSQVRGSYNEQFF. V usage is TRBV4-3 and J usage is TRBJ2-1, with a weak D call TRBD1 (6 bases). CDR1 is LGHNA, CDR2 YSLEER, per germline. The germline V and J ends were trimmed by 1 base and 1 base, with 8 bases remaining between them. This CDR3 comprises 15 residues.

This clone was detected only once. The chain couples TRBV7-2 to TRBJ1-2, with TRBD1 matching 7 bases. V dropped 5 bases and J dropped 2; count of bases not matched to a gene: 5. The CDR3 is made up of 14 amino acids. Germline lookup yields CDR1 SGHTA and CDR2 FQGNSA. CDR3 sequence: CASSRRGQNYGYTF. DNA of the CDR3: TGTGCCAGCAGCCGACGGGGACAGAACTATGGCTACACCTTC.